This T cell receptor beta chain is drawn from a study of response to subunit inactivated influenza vaccine. The CDR3 has 13 residues. The V gene's germline CDR1 is SSHAT and CDR2 FNYEAQ (reference sequence). This clonotype has just one count. Its ends do not fully match the called genes, so a read error is possible. Each CDR3 protein gets one entry after TCRdb re-called the RT-PCR reads with MiXCR. This table holds 450,000 to 550,000 distinct CDR3 sequences, 25% found once. The chain links TRBV7-7 to TRBJ2-1, with D possibly matching TRBD1 (5 bases). Here the sequenced sample was CD4+ T cells sorted from PBMCs, taken 5 to 6 days after vaccination. This clonotype originated in a man between 45 and 60 years old who received an inactivated influenza vaccine. The CDR3 DNA follows: TGTGCTAGCAGCTTAGCCCTTTACAGGGAGCAGTTCTTC. Translated, it gives CASSLALYREQFF.